The 4 T cell receptor beta chains below all came from one sample that was sequenced in a study of T cell responses to AZD1222 COVID-19 vaccine. TCRdb keeps only in-frame clones here, not all; method: immunoSEQ multiplex PCR. Of 150,000 to 200,000 clones listed, 90% are singletons. Sequenced here: peripheral blood, sampled on day 0 of AZD1222 vaccination. Source of these receptors: an adult in good health.

This clone was seen just once. V and J are TRBV6-5 and TRBJ2-5, with D possibly matching TRBD2 (6 bases). Trimming left V 6 bases short and J 5 bases short, with 13 bases between. CDR1 is MNHEY, CDR2 SVGAGI, per germline. CDR3 length: 13 amino acids. The CDR3 DNA is TGTGCCAGCAGCCGAAGACTAGGGGAGACCCAGTACTTC. Its protein product is CASSRRLGETQYF.

V is TRBV24-1 and J is TRBJ2-2, with 7 nucleotides matching TRBD2. Germline CDR1 reads KGHDR; CDR2 reads SFDVKD. The CDR3 contains 14 residues. V was pared by 4 bases and J by 7 bases, with 5 bases of the junction left unmatched. As DNA, the CDR3 is TGTGCCACCAGTGACGGGGGGAGGAGCGGGGAGCTGTTTTTT. Translated: CATSDGGRSGELFF.

The chain uses TRBV4-2 and TRBJ2-3, with TRBD2 identical over 16 bases. V was clipped by 1 base and J by 3 bases; unmatched bases: 7. The length of the CDR3 is 19 residues. From germline, CDR1 is LGHNA and CDR2 YNFKEQ. CDR3 nucleotide sequence: TGTGCCAGCAGCCAAGCGGGACTAGCGGGGGGGCCGTCTACAGATACGCAGTATTTT. Protein: CASSQAGLAGGPSTDTQYF.

The DNA for the CDR3 is TGTGCCAGCAGCATCTTTAGGGGCAAGTCCTACGAGCAGTACTTC. Protein sequence: CASSIFRGKSYEQYF. J is TRBJ2-7 and V is TRBV7-2, with a possible D match to TRBD1 (5 bases). Deletions cut 5 bases from V and 1 base from J, with 15 bases between. This CDR3 comprises 15 residues. Germline loops: CDR1 SGHTA, CDR2 FQGNSA.